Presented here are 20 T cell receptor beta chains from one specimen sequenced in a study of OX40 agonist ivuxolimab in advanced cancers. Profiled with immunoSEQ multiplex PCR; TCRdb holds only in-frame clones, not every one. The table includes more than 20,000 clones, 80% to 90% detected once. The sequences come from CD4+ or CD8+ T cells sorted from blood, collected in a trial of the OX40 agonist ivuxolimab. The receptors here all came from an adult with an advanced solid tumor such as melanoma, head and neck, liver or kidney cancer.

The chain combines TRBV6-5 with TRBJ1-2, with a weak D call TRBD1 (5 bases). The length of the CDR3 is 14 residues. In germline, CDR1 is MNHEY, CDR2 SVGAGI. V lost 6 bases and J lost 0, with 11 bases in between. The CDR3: CASRNGGTNYGYTF. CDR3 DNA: TGTGCCAGCAGGAATGGGGGAACTAACTATGGCTACACCTTC.

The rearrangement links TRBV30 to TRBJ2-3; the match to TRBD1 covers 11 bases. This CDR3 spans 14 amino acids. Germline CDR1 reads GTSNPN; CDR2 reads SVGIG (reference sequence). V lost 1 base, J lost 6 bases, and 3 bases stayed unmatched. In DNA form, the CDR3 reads TGTGCCTGGAGTGGGGACAGGGGGAGGGATACGCAGTATTTT. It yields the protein CAWSGDRGRDTQYF.

CDR3 amino acids: CASSKSGSPGNTIYF. The CDR3 nucleotides read TGTGCCAGCTCCAAATCGGGCAGCCCTGGAAACACCATATATTTT. The V call is TRBV18, the J call TRBJ1-3; D ambiguous. Germline V gene sequence: CDR1 KGHSH, CDR2 LQKENI. The CDR3 extends over 15 amino acids. V shed 6 bases and J shed 2 bases, with 14 bases lying between them.

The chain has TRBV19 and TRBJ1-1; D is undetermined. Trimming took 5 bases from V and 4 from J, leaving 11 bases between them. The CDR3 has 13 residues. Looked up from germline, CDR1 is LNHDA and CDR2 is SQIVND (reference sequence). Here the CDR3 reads CASSVWQSTEAFF. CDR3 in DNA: TGTGCCAGTAGTGTTTGGCAGAGCACTGAAGCTTTCTTT.

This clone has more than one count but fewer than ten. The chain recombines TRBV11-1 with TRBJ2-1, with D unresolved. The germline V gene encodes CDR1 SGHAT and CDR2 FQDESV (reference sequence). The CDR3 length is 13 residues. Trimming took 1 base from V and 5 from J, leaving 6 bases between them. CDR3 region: CASSLGEHNEQFF. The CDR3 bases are TGTGCCAGCAGCTTAGGAGAACACAATGAGCAGTTCTTC.

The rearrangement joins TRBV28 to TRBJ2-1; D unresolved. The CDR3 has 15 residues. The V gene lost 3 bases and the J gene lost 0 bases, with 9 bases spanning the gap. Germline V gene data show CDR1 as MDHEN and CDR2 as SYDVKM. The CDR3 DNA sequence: TGTGCCAGCAGTTTGGAGACACTCTCCTACAATGAGCAGTTCTTC. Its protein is CASSLETLSYNEQFF.

The DNA for the CDR3 is TGCAGCGTATCACCCCCCGGGGCGAACACTGAAGCTTTCTTT. It specifies CSVSPPGANTEAFF. The rearrangement links TRBV29-1 to TRBJ1-1; D is possibly TRBD1 (5 bases). CDR3 size: 14 residues. Germline assignment: CDR1 SQVTM and CDR2 ANQGSEA. The V end lost 6 bases, the J end lost 1 base, and 15 bases lay between the germline ends.

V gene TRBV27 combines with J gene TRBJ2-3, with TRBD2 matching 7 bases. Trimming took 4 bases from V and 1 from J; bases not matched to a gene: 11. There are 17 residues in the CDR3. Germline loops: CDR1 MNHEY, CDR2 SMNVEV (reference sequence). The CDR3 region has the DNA TGTGCCAGCAGTTACCGCGGGCCGGGAGGAGGCACAGATACGCAGTATTTT. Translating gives CASSYRGPGGGTDTQYF.

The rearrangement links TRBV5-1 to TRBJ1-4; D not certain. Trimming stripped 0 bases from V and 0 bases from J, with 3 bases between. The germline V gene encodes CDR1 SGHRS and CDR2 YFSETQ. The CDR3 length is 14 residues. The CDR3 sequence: CASSLVTTNEKLFF. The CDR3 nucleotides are TGCGCCAGCAGCTTGGTGACAACTAATGAAAAACTGTTTTTT.

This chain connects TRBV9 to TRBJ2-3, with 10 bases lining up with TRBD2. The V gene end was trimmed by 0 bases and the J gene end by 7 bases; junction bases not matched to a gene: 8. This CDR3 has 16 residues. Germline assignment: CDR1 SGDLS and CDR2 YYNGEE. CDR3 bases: TGTGCCAGCAGCGTAGGGTTAGCGGGAGGTTCACATACGCAGTATTTT. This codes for CASSVGLAGGSHTQYF.

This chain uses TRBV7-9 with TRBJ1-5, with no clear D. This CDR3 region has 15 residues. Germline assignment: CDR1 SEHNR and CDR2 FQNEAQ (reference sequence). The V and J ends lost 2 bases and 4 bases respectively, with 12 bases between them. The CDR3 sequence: CASSLQGGPNQPQHF. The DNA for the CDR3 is TGTGCCAGCAGCTTACAAGGCGGACCTAATCAGCCCCAGCATTTT.

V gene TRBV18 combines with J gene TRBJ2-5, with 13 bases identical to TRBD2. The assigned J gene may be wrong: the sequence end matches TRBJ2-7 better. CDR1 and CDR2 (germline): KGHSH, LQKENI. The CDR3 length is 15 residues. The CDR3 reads CASSPPGLAGSEQYF. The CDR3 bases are TGTGCCAGCTCACCACCGGGACTAGCGGGATCCGAGCAGTACTTC.

CDR3 sequence (DNA): TGTGCCACGTCGGGACGTCGAGAGACCCAGTACTTC. Translating gives CATSGRRETQYF. The rearrangement uses TRBV6-5 and TRBJ2-5; D may be TRBD1 or TRBD2 (5 bases each). Trimming took 10 bases from V and 4 from J, leaving 13 bases between them. The length of the CDR3 is 12 residues. Per germline, CDR1 MNHEY and CDR2 SVGAGI.

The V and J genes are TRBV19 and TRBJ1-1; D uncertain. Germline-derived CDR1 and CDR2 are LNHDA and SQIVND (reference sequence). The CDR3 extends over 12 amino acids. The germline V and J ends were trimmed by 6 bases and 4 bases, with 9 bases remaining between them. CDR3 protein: CASRGWATEAFF. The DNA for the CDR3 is TGTGCCAGTAGAGGGTGGGCCACTGAAGCTTTCTTT.

The CDR3 reads CASSQPGASGYNEQFF. In DNA, the CDR3 is TGCGCCAGCAGCCAACCAGGGGCTAGCGGTTACAATGAGCAGTTCTTC. The J gene is TRBJ2-1, the V gene TRBV4-1; D is perhaps TRBD2 (7 bases). The CDR3 totals 16 residues. Trimming removed 2 bases at V and 4 bases at J, with 15 bases between. Germline CDR1 reads MGHRA; CDR2 reads YSYEKL.

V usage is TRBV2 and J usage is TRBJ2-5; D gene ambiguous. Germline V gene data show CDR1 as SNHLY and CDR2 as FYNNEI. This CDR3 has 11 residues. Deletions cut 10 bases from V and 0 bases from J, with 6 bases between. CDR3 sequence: CANSYQETQYF. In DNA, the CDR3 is TGTGCCAACTCCTACCAAGAGACCCAGTACTTC. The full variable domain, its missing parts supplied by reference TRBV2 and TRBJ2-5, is EPEVTQTPSHQVTQMGQEVILRCVPISNHLYFYWYRQILGQKVEFLVSFYNNEISEKSEIFDDQFSVERPDGSNFTLKIRSTKLEDSAMYFCANSYQETQYFGPGTRLLVL.

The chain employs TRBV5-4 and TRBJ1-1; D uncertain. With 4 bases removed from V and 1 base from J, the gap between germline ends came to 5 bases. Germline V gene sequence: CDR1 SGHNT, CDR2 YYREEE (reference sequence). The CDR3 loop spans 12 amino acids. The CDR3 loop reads CASSPRNTEAFF. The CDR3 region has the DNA TGTGCCAGCAGCCCCCGGAACACTGAAGCTTTCTTT.

The DNA of the CDR3 is TGTGCCAGCAGCTTTTCCCCCTCGAAAGGGGGGTCGTACAATGAGCAGTTCTTC. Translated, it gives CASSFSPSKGGSYNEQFF. The chain has TRBV7-8 and TRBJ2-1; the D call may be TRBD1 or TRBD2 (6 bases each). Germline CDR1 is SGHVS and CDR2 is FQNEAQ. CDR3 length: 18 residues. Trimming cost V 3 bases and J 4 bases, with 22 bases left between them.

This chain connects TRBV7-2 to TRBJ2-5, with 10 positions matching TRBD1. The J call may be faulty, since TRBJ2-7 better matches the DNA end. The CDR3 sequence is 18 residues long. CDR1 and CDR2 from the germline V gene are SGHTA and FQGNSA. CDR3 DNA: TGTGCCAGCAGCTCAGACGCGATAGGACAGGGGGATAACTACGAGCAGTACTTC. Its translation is CASSSDAIGQGDNYEQYF.

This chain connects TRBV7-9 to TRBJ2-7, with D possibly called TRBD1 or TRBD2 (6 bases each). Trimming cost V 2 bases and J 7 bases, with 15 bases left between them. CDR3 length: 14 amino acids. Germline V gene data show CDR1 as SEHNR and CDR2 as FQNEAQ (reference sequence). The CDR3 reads CASSLIGGQLEQYF. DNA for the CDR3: TGTGCCAGCAGCTTAATCGGGGGCCAATTAGAGCAGTACTTC.